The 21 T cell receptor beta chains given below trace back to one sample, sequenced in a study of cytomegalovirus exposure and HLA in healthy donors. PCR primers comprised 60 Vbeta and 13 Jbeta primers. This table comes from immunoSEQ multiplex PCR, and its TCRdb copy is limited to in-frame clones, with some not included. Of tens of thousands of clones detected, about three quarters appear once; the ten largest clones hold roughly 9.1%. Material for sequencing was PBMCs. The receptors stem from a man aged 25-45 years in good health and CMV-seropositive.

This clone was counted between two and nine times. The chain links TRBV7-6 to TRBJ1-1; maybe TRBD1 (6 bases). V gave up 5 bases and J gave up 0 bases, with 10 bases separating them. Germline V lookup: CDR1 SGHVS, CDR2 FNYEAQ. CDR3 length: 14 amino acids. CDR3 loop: CASSPRTVNTEAFF. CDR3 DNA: TGTGCCAGCAGCCCGCGGACAGTGAACACTGAAGCTTTCTTT. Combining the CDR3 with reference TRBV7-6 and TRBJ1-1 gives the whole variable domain GAGVSQSPRYKVTKRGQDVALRCDPISGHVSLYWYRQALGQGPEFLTYFNYEAQQDKSGLPNDRFSAERPEGSISTLTIQRTEQRDSAMYRCASSPRTVNTEAFFGQGTRLTVV.

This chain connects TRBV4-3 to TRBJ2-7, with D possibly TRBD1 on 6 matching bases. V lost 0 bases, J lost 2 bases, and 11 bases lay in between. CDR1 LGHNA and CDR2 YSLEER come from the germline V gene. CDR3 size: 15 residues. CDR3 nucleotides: TGCGCCAGCAGCCAAGATCTCAGGGGCGCCTACGAGCAGTACTTC. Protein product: CASSQDLRGAYEQYF.

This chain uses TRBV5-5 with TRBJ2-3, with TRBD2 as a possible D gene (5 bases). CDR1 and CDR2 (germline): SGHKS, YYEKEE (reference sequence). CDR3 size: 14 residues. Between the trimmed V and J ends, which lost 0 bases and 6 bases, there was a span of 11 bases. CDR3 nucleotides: TGTGCCAGCAGCTTGGGAGAGGGTGTTGATACGCAGTATTTT. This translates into CASSLGEGVDTQYF.

The CDR3 loop is CASSPRQGRSGEQYF. Here the CDR3 DNA reads TGTGCCAGCTCACCACGACAGGGTCGTTCGGGCGAGCAGTACTTC. V usage is TRBV18 and J usage is TRBJ2-7; 7 nucleotides line up with TRBD1. The CDR3 runs to 15 residues. Germline trimming cut 1 base from V and 6 bases from J; bases unmatched to any gene: 9. Germline CDR1 is KGHSH and CDR2 is LQKENI.

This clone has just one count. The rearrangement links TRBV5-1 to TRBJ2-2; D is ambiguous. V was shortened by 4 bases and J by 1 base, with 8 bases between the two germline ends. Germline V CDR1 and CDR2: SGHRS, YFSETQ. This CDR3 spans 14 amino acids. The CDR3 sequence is CASSRTVNTGELFF. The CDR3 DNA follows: TGCGCCAGCAGCCGAACAGTGAACACCGGGGAGCTGTTTTTT.

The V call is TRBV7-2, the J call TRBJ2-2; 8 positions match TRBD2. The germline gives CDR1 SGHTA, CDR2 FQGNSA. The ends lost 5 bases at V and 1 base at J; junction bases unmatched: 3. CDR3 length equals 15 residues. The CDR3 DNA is TGTGCCAGCAGCACCGCGGGGGGGAACACCGGGGAGCTGTTTTTT. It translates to CASSTAGGNTGELFF.

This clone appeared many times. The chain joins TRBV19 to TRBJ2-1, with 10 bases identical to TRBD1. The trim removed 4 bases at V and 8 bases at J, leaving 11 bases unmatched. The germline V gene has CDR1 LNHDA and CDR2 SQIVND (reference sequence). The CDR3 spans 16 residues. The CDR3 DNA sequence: TGTGCCAGTAGTACACTCCCGGGACAGGGGTATGATGAGCAGTTCTTC. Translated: CASSTLPGQGYDEQFF. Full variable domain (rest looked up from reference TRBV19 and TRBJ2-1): DGGITQSPKYLFRKEGQNVTLSCEQNLNHDAMYWYRQDPGQGLRLIYYSQIVNDFQKGDIAEGYSVSREKKESFPLTVTSAQKNPTAFYLCASSTLPGQGYDEQFFGPGTRLTVL.

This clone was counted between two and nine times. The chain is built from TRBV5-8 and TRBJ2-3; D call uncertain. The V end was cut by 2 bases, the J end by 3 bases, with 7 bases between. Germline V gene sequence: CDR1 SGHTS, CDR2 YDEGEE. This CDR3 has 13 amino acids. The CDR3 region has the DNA TGTGCCAGCAGCTTACTGGTAACAGATACGCAGTATTTT. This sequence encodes CASSLLVTDTQYF.

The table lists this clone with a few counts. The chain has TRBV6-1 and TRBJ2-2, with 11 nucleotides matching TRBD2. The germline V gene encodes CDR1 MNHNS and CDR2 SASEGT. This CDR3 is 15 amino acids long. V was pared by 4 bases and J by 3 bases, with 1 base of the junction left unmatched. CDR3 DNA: TGTGCCAGCAGTGTACTAGCGGGGGACACCGGGGAGCTGTTTTTT. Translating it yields CASSVLAGDTGELFF.

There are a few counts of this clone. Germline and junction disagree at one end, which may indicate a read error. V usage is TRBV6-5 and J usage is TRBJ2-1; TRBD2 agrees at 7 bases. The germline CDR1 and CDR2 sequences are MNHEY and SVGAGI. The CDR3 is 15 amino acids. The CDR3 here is CASSDSAGSYNEQFF. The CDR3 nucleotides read TGTGCCAGCAGTGACTCAGCGGGGTCCTACAATGAGCAGTTCTTC.

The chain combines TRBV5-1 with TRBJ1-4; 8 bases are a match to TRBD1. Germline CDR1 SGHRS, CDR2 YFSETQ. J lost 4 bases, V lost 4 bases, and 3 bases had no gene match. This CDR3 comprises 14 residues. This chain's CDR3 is CASSIGQGNEKLFF. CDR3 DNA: TGCGCCAGCAGCATCGGACAGGGTAATGAAAAACTGTTTTTT.

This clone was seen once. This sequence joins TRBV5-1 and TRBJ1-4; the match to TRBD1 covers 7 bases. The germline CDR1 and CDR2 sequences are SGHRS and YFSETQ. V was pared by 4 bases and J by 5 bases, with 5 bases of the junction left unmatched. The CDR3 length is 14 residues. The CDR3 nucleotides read TGCGCCAGCAGCCATGGACAGGAAAATGAAAAACTGTTTTTT. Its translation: CASSHGQENEKLFF.

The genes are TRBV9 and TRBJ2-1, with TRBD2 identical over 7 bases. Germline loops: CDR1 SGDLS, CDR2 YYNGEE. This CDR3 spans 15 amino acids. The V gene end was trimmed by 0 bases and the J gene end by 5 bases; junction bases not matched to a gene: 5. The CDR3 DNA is TGTGCCAGCAGCGTAGTGGCTAGCGGTCACAATGAGCAGTTCTTC. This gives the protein CASSVVASGHNEQFF. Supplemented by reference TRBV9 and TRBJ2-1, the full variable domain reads DSGVTQTPKHLITATGQRVTLRCSPRSGDLSVYWYQQSLDQGLQFLIQYYNGEERAKGNILERFSAQQFPDLHSELNLSSLELGDSALYFCASSVVASGHNEQFFGPGTRLTVL.

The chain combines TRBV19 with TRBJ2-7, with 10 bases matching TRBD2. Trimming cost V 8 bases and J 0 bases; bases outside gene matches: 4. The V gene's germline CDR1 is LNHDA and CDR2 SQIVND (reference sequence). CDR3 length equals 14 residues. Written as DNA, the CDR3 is TGTGCCAGTGGAGTAGCGGGGGGCTCCTACGAGCAGTACTTC. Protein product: CASGVAGGSYEQYF.

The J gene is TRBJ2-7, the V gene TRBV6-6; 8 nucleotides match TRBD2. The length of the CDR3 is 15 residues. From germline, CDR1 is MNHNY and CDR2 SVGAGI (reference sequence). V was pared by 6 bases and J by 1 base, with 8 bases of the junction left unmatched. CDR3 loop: CASRTPTSASYEQYF. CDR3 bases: TGTGCCAGCAGGACTCCGACTAGCGCTTCCTACGAGCAGTACTTC.

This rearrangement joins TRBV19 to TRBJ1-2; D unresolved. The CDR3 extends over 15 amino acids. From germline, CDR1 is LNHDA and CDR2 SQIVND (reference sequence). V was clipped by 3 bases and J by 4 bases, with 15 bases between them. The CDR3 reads CASSIGRGSAYGYTF. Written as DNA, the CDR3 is TGTGCCAGTAGTATCGGGCGGGGTTCGGCCTATGGCTACACCTTC.

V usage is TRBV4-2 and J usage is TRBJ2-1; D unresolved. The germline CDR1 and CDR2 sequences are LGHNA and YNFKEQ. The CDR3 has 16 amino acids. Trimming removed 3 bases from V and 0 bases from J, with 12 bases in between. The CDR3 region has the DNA TGTGCCAGCAGCCAGGGTGCGTCGGGCTCCTACAATGAGCAGTTCTTC. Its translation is CASSQGASGSYNEQFF.

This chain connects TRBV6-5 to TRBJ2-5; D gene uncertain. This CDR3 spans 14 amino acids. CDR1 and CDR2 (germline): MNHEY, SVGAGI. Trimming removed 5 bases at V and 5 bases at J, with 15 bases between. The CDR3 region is CASSLGYGEETQYF. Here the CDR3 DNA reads TGTGCCAGCAGTCTCGGGTATGGAGAGGAGACCCAGTACTTC.

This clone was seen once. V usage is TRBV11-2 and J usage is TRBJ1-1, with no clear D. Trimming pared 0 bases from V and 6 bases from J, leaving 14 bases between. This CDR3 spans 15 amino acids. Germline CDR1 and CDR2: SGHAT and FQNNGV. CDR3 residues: CASSLERAGSAEAFF. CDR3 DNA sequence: TGTGCCAGCAGCTTAGAGCGGGCAGGTAGCGCTGAAGCTTTCTTT.

CDR3 amino acids: CASSQVTSDEQFF. For the CDR3, the DNA is TGCGCCAGCAGCCAAGTTACTAGCGATGAGCAGTTCTTC. The V call is TRBV4-3, the J call TRBJ2-1; 7 nucleotides align to TRBD2. This CDR3 comprises 13 residues. The V gene's germline CDR1 is LGHNA and CDR2 YSLEER. With 1 base clipped from V and 8 bases from J, the junction kept 2 bases outside the gene matches.

For the CDR3, the DNA is TGTGCCAGCTCACAACCGGGACAGAAAAACACCATATATTTT. It encodes CASSQPGQKNTIYF. The chain combines TRBV18 with TRBJ1-3; 7 positions match TRBD1. CDR3 length: 14 residues. Trimming cost V 4 bases and J 6 bases; bases outside gene matches: 6. The V gene's germline CDR1 is KGHSH and CDR2 LQKENI.